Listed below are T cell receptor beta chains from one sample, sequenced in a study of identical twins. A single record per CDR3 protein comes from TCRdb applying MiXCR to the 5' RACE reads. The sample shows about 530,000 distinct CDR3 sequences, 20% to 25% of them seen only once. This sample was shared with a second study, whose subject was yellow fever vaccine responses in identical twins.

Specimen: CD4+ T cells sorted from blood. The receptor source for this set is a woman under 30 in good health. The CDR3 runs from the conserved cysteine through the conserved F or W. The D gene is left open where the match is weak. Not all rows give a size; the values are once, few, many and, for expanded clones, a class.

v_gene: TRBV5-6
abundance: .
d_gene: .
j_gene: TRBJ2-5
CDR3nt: TGTGCCAGCAGCTTGGCCACGGGTACCCAGTACTTC
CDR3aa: CASSLATGTQYF

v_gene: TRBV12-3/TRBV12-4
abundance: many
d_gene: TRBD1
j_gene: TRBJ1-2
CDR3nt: TGTGCCAGCAGATCTACCGGGACAGGGGGAAACTATGGCTACACCTTC
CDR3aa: CASRSTGTGGNYGYTF

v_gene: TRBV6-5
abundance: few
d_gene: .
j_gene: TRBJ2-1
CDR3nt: TGTGCCAGCAGTTACTCTTCCGGGGGACGCAATGAGCAGTTCTTC
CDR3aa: CASSYSSGGRNEQFF

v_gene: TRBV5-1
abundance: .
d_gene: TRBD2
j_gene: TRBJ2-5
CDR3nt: TGCGCCAGCAGCTGGACTAGCGGGGGGGTCCGTGAGACCCAGTACTTC
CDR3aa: CASSWTSGGVRETQYF

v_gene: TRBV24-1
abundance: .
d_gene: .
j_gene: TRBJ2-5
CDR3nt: TGTGCCACCAGTGATCCGACGGGGACGGCCCAAGAGACCCAGTACTTC
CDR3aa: CATSDPTGTAQETQYF

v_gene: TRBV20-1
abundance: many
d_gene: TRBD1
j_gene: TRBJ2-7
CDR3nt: TGCAGTGGATCCGGGACAGGTAGCGAGCAGTACTTC
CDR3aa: CSGSGTGSEQYF

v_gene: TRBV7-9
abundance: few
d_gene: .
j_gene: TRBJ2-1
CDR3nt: TGTGCCAGCAGCTCTCTGACCCGCTCTTCCAGCGATGAGCAGTTCTTC
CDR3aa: CASSSLTRSSSDEQFF

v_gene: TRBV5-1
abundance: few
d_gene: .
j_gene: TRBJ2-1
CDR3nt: TGCGCCAGCAGCACTCGGGGGCGGGAAAATGAGCAGTTCTTC
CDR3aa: CASSTRGRENEQFF

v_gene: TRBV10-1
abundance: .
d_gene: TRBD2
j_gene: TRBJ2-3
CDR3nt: TGCGCCAGCAGCGCCTTGGCTAGCGGAACAGATACGCAGTATTTT
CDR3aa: CASSALASGTDTQYF

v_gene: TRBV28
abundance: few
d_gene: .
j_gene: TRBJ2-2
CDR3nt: TGTGCCAGCAGAACCGGGACGAGGATCGGGGAGCTGTTTTTT
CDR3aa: CASRTGTRIGELFF

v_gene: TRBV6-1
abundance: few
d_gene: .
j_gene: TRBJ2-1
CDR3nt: TGTGCCAGCGTGGGTAGCATGTACAATGAGCAGTTCTTC
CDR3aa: CASVGSMYNEQFF

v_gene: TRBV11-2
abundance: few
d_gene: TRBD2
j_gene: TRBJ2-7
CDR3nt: TGTGCCAGCAGCTTAGTTCTAGCGGGAGTCTTCGAGCAGTACTTC
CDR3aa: CASSLVLAGVFEQYF

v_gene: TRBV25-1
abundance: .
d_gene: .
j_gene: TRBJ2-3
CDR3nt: TGTGCCAGCATTAGCGGATTCACAGATACGCAGTATTTT
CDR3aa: CASISGFTDTQYF

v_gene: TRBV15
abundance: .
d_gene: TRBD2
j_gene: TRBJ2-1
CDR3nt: TGTGCCACCAGCGGACGAGCGGGAGTCGGCAATGAGCAGTTCTTC
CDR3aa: CATSGRAGVGNEQFF

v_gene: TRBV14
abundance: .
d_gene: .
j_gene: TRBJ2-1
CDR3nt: TGTGCCAGCAGCCACGATAGTGCTATGGCAGGGATCTACAATGAGCAGTTCTTC
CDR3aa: CASSHDSAMAGIYNEQFF

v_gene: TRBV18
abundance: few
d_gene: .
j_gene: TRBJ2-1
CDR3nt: TGTGCCAGCTCACCACCGAACGTACAGGGAATCCACAATGAGCAGTTCTTC
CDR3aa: CASSPPNVQGIHNEQFF

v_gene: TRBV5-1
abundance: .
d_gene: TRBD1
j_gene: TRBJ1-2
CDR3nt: TGCGCCAGCAGCTTTCGGGACAGCTCCTATGGCTACACCTTC
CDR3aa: CASSFRDSSYGYTF

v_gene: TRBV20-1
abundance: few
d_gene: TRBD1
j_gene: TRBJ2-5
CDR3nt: TGCAGTGCCCACTTCAGGGGGAGCCCAGAGACCCAGTACTTC
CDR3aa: CSAHFRGSPETQYF

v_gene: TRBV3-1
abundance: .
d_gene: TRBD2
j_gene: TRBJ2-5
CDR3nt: TGTGCCAGCAGCCACCTACGTGGGGGGGGAGAGACCCAGTACTTC
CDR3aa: CASSHLRGGGETQYF

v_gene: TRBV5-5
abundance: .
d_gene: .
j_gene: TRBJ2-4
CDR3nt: TGTGCCAGCAGCTCGGCCTCGGGGTATGTCATTCAGTACTTC
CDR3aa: CASSSASGYVIQYF

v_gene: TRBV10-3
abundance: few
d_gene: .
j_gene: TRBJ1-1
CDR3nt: TGTGCCATCACTGGGGACGGTCTTGGAGGAGCTTTCTTT
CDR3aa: CAITGDGLGGAFF

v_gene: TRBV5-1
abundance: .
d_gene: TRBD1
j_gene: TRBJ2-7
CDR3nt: TGCGCCAGCAGCGTGCAACAGGGGGCGTACGAGCAGTACTTC
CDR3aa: CASSVQQGAYEQYF

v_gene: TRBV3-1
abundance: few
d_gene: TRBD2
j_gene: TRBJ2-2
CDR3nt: TGTGCCAGCAGCCAGACGGGACTAGCGGGATACACCGGGGAGCTGTTTTTT
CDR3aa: CASSQTGLAGYTGELFF

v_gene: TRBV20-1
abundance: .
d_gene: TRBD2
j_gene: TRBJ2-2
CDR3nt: TGCAGTGCTAGAGATACGGGGGGTTGGAGGAACACCGGGGAGCTGTTTTTT
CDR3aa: CSARDTGGWRNTGELFF

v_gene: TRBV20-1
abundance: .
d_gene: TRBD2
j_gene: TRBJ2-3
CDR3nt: TGCAGTGCTCCTCCCTTCCTAGCGGGGGGGGCAGATACGCAGTATTTT
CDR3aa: CSAPPFLAGGADTQYF

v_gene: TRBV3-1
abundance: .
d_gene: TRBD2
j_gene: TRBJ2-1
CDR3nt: TGTGCCAGCAGCCGAGGACTAGCGAGGTACAATGAGCAGTTCTTC
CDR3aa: CASSRGLARYNEQFF

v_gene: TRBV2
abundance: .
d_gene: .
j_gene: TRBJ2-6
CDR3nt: TGTGCCAGCAGTGACAGGGTTTCTGGGGCCAACGTCCTGACTTTC
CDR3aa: CASSDRVSGANVLTF

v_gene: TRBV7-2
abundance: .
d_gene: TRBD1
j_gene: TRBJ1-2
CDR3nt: TGTGCCAGCAGCTTGGACAGGGACCTCTATGGCTACACCTTC
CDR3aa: CASSLDRDLYGYTF

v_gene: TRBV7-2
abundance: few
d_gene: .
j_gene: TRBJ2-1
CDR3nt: TGTGCCAGCAGCACCCTCTGGCTACCAAGCAATGAGCAGTTCTTC
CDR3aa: CASSTLWLPSNEQFF